Included here is one TCR beta chain sequence, with context. This sample is drawn from a study of blood T cell repertoires in COVID-19. Study-wide background: COVID-19 samples from acute and convalescent phases originated in the United States, Italy and Spain. The cDNA or gDNA used as material had been derived from T cells, B-cell-depleted T cells, or PBMCs.

Original analysis: Quantification of nucleated cells was approximated via reference gene primer amplification. Clones were sequenced by immunoSEQ multiplex PCR, and TCRdb holds only the in-frame ones, with some missing. The V and J calls and clone size come from that table; D and trimming were worked out from the DNA. The repertoire holds roughly 410,000 clones, with roughly 90% as singletons. Germline CDR1 MNHEY, CDR2 SMNVEV (reference sequence). With 6 bases removed from V and 5 bases from J, the gap between germline ends came to 16 bases. The CDR3 contains 14 residues. This receptor was taken from a man aged 35 to 55 with acute or convalescent COVID-19. The chain is built from TRBV27 and TRBJ2-5; no clear D. The sequencing input was peripheral blood. CDR3 loop: CASRTSPGHETQYF. The CDR3 DNA follows: TGTGCCAGCAGAACGTCACCCGGTCATGAGACCCAGTACTTC.